The 10 T cell receptor beta chains below all came from one sample that was sequenced in a study of blood T cell repertoires in COVID-19 (dated by TCRdb to 2018 to 2021). Libraries were made using the immunoSEQ multiplex PCR assay. In its TCRdb copy, this immuneACCESS table keeps in-frame sequences only and misses some clones. Where compared with another copy, unresolved V genes explain less than half of these, and the others have no known cause. Recorded for this sample are hundreds of thousands of clones; roughly 89% of them occurred a single time. The ten top clones hold more than 4% of the sample. Source material: peripheral blood. These receptors were collected from a woman aged 25 to 45 with acute or convalescent COVID-19.

This rearrangement joins TRBV3-1 (or the pseudogene TRBV3-2) to TRBJ1-1; D is unclear. Trimming removed 4 bases from V and 2 bases from J, with 14 bases in between. Germline values: CDR1 LGHDT, CDR2 YNNKEL (reference sequence). CDR3 length: 15 residues. The chain's CDR3 is CASSLRRAGNTEAFF. The CDR3 nucleotides read TGTGCCAGCAGCCTCCGACGGGCGGGAAACACTGAAGCTTTCTTT.

This clone has only a few counts. CDR3: CASSLGLRYGYTF. DNA of the CDR3: TGTGCCAGCAGCTTAGGCTTGAGATATGGCTACACCTTC. The chain carries TRBV7-9 and TRBJ1-2; unclear D gene. CDR3 length: 13 amino acids. Germline CDR1 reads SEHNR; CDR2 reads FQNEAQ (reference sequence). The ends were cut back, 1 base at V and 5 bases at J, with 8 bases in the middle.

The chain employs TRBV6-5 and TRBJ1-1; 7 bases match TRBD1. The CDR3 consists of 12 residues. Germline V gene data show CDR1 as MNHEY and CDR2 as SVGAGI. After removal of 8 bases from V and 6 bases from J, the junction contained 6 bases not matched to a gene. The CDR3 region is CASQMDRPEAFF. DNA for the CDR3: TGTGCCAGCCAAATGGACAGGCCTGAAGCTTTCTTT.

This clone was seen more than once but under ten times. The J gene is TRBJ1-5, the V gene TRBV27; D not resolved. Germline CDR1 reads MNHEY; CDR2 reads SMNVEV (reference sequence). The CDR3 totals 14 residues. The V end lost 3 bases, the J end lost 4 bases, and 10 bases lay between the germline ends. CDR3 residues: CASSFRGFNQPQHF. Here the CDR3 DNA reads TGTGCCAGCAGTTTTCGAGGCTTTAATCAGCCCCAGCATTTT.

V usage is TRBV19 and J usage is TRBJ1-6; 7 bases are shared with TRBD1. V lost 4 bases, J lost 9 bases, and 9 bases stayed unmatched. This CDR3 has 15 residues. The V gene's germline CDR1 is LNHDA and CDR2 SQIVND (reference sequence). The CDR3 DNA reads TGTGCCAGTAGTACAGGGGGAAGGAAGACTTCACCCCTCCACTTT. Amino acid sequence: CASSTGGRKTSPLHF.

The V call is TRBV28, the J call TRBJ1-4; D is ambiguous. The CDR3 contains 13 residues. V lost 2 bases, J lost 8 bases, and 9 bases lay in between. Germline-derived CDR1 and CDR2 are MDHEN and SYDVKM. For the CDR3, the DNA is TGTGCCAGCAGTTTAGGCAGACTCGAAAAACTGTTTTTT. Its protein product is CASSLGRLEKLFF.

The chain couples TRBV5-8 to TRBJ1-3; D is unclear. The CDR3 spans 15 residues. Germline CDR1 SGHTS, CDR2 YDEGEE. Trimming stripped 4 bases from V and 0 bases from J, with 11 bases between. CDR3 sequence (DNA): TGTGCCAGCAGCGCCACCGGGGACTCTGGAAACACCATATATTTT. This gives the protein CASSATGDSGNTIYF.

CDR3 sequence reads: CASSPELAGGGNEQFF. The CDR3 DNA reads TGCGCCAGCAGCCCTGAACTAGCGGGGGGTGGAAATGAGCAGTTCTTC. The J gene is TRBJ2-1, the V gene TRBV5-1; 12 nucleotides match TRBD2. The CDR3 contains 16 residues. V was clipped by 4 bases and J by 7 bases; unmatched bases: 9. Germline V gene lookup returns CDR1 SGHRS and CDR2 YFSETQ.

This clone was picked up one time. The chain carries TRBV12-3 or TRBV12-4 and TRBJ2-7; D is unresolved. Trimming pared 2 bases from V and 9 bases from J, leaving 14 bases between. The CDR3 length is 13 residues. CDR3 sequence (DNA): TGTGCCAGCAGTTTAACAGTTGTTGGTGGGCAGTACTTC. It is translated as CASSLTVVGGQYF.

V gene TRBV5-4 combines with J gene TRBJ2-3, with a possible D match to TRBD2 (6 bases). V lost 4 bases to trimming and J lost 8 bases, with 14 bases between them. The CDR3 loop spans 13 amino acids. Germline-derived CDR1 and CDR2 are SGHNT and YYREEE (reference sequence). In nucleotides, the CDR3 is TGTGCCAGCAGCCATAAGGACTATGCTACGCAGTATTTT. This translates into CASSHKDYATQYF.